One and the same sample provided the 13 T cell receptor beta chains below, sequenced in a study of regulatory T cells in long-lasting Graves disease. Sequencing libraries for TCR beta were prepared with iRepertoire HTBI primers and Arm-PCR of CDR3 regions. Using its own MiXCR run on the multiplex PCR reads, TCRdb lists one record per CDR3 protein. The sample holds around 480,000 distinct CDR3 sequences, more than 15% seen once. Specified time point: newly diagnosed GD, antithyroid drugs for less than 3 months. Following extraction of RNA from PBMCs, that RNA was used to make the TCR library. This same sample was also part of a study on T cells in Graves' hyperthyroidism and ophthalmopathy.

The sample in question was peripheral blood mononuclear cells (PBMCs), obtained at new diagnosis, from a patient treated with antithyroid drugs. These receptors were collected from a middle-aged woman with Graves disease.

On this clonotype: This could be a read error, since a much larger clone is one nucleotide away. This chain joins TRBV5-1 and TRBJ2-3; the D is unclear. V was pared by 3 bases and J by 8 bases, with 10 bases between. Germline V gene data show CDR1 as SGHRS and CDR2 as YFSETQ. CDR3 size: 12 residues. The CDR3: CASSSGSPTQYF. CDR3 nucleotide sequence: TGCGCCAGCAGCTCCGGGTCCCCTACGCAGTATTTT.

This clonotype has ten or more counts. The rearrangement links TRBV10-3 to TRBJ2-1, with D uncertain. This CDR3 has 11 residues. The ends were cut back, 4 bases at V and 8 bases at J, with 6 bases in the middle. The V gene's germline CDR1 is ENHRY and CDR2 SYGVKD. CDR3 residues: CAISAIDEQFF. In nucleotides, the CDR3 is TGTGCCATCAGTGCCATAGATGAGCAGTTCTTC.

This clonotype was counted ten times or more. The chain uses TRBV3-1 and TRBJ2-1, with TRBD1 matching 9 bases. The CDR3 runs 13 residues. The V gene's germline CDR1 is LGHDT and CDR2 YNNKEL (reference sequence). Losses at the gene ends were 8 bases for V and 6 bases for J; bases not matched to a gene: 5. The CDR3 nucleotides are TGTGCCAGCCGGGACAGGGAGGTCAATGAGCAGTTCTTC. Encoded protein: CASRDREVNEQFF.

In regard to this clonotype: Since a far larger clone is one base different, this is likely a read error. V usage is TRBV2 and J usage is TRBJ2-1, with TRBD1 matching over 7 bases. J was trimmed by 10 bases and V by 8 bases; bases with no gene match: 8. The CDR3 length is 12 residues. The germline V gene encodes CDR1 SNHLY and CDR2 FYNNEI. The CDR3 region is CASWDSFYEQFF. Here the CDR3 DNA reads TGTGCCAGCTGGGACAGCTTCTACGAGCAGTTCTTC.

This CDR3 is CASQAGNYGYTF. As DNA, the CDR3 is TGTGCCAGCCAGGCAGGGAACTATGGCTACACCTTC. The chain uses TRBV12-3 or TRBV12-4 and TRBJ1-2; possibly TRBD1 for D (5 bases). Trimming stripped 8 bases from V and 2 bases from J, with 9 bases between. CDR3 length: 12 amino acids.

Many counts were recorded for this clonotype. The CDR3 protein is CSARPPGYETQYF. CDR3 bases: TGCAGTGCTCGGCCCCCAGGGTACGAGACCCAGTACTTC. J is TRBJ2-5 and V is TRBV20-1, with D perhaps matching TRBD1 (5 bases). The germline V gene encodes CDR1 DFQATT and CDR2 SNEGSKA (reference sequence). This CDR3 spans 13 amino acids. Trimming took 5 bases from V and 5 from J, leaving 15 bases between them.

The table lists this clonotype with many counts. This chain connects TRBV5-5 to TRBJ1-1, with 7 bases matching TRBD1. Germline-derived CDR1 and CDR2 are SGHKS and YYEKEE (reference sequence). The CDR3 extends over 13 amino acids. The V and J ends lost 2 bases and 5 bases, in that order; junction bases with no gene match: 3. The CDR3, as DNA: TGTGCCAGCAGCTTTGGACAGGCGACTGAAGCTTTCTTT. As protein: CASSFGQATEAFF.

The rearrangement links TRBV29-1 to TRBJ2-7; tentative D call: TRBD1 (6 bases). V lost 6 bases, J lost 9 bases, and 27 bases lay in between. CDR1 and CDR2 (germline): SQVTM, ANQGSEA. The CDR3 has 15 amino acids. The chain's CDR3 is CSVKQGGSPGDRQYF. CDR3 nucleotides: TGCAGCGTCAAACAAGGGGGATCACCTGGGGATCGGCAGTACTTC.

This clonotype showed up just a few times. V usage is TRBV9 and J usage is TRBJ1-1, with no clear D. Germline V gene lookup returns CDR1 SGDLS and CDR2 YYNGEE. The CDR3 has 14 residues. The V gene lost 3 bases and the J gene lost 0 bases, with 9 bases spanning the gap. CDR3 nucleotides: TGTGCCAGCAGCGCCCGACCCTTGAACACTGAAGCTTTCTTT. This encodes CASSARPLNTEAFF.

This chain uses TRBV7-9 with TRBJ1-1, with a tentative D call TRBD1 (5 bases). This CDR3 is built from 15 residues. Germline V gives CDR1 SEHNR, CDR2 FQNEAQ (reference sequence). V was pared by 0 bases and J by 1 base, with 9 bases between. CDR3 loop: CASSLASGQNTEAFF. The CDR3 bases are TGTGCCAGCAGCTTAGCTTCAGGGCAGAACACTGAAGCTTTCTTT. The entire variable domain, with the rest obtained from reference TRBV7-9 and TRBJ1-1, is as follows: DTGVSQNPRHKITKRGQNVTFRCDPISEHNRLYWYRQTLGQGPEFLTYFQNEAQLEKSRLLSDRFSAERPKGSFSTLEIQRTEQGDSAMYLCASSLASGQNTEAFFGQGTRLTVV.

This clonotype was counted many times. J is TRBJ1-1 and V is TRBV12-3 or TRBV12-4; D unresolved. Between the trimmed V and J ends, which lost 8 bases and 6 bases, there was a span of 13 bases. The CDR3 runs 12 residues. Written as DNA, the CDR3 is TGTGCCAGCGGTACCTACGGCGCTGAAGCTTTCTTT. Translated, it gives CASGTYGAEAFF.

The table lists this clonotype with many counts. This chain joins TRBV6-5 and TRBJ2-5; D tentatively reads TRBD1 or TRBD2 (5 bases each). The germline V and J ends were trimmed by 4 bases and 6 bases, with 15 bases remaining between them. This CDR3 region has 14 residues. In germline, CDR1 is MNHEY, CDR2 SVGAGI. The CDR3: CASSFRRGEKTQYF. The CDR3 DNA sequence: TGTGCCAGCAGTTTCAGGCGAGGGGAGAAGACCCAGTACTTC.

This rearrangement joins TRBV19 to TRBJ2-5; a weak D match, TRBD1 (5 bases). The germline CDR1 and CDR2 sequences are LNHDA and SQIVND (reference sequence). Deletions cut 3 bases from V and 5 bases from J, with 16 bases between. The CDR3 has 15 amino acids. CDR3 bases: TGTGCCAGTAGTATTTCACAGGAGCAGTGGGAGACCCAGTACTTC. It encodes CASSISQEQWETQYF. The full variable domain, its missing parts supplied by reference TRBV19 and TRBJ2-5, is DGGITQSPKYLFRKEGQNVTLSCEQNLNHDAMYWYRQDPGQGLRLIYYSQIVNDFQKGDIAEGYSVSREKKESFPLTVTSAQKNPTAFYLCASSISQEQWETQYFGPGTRLLVL.